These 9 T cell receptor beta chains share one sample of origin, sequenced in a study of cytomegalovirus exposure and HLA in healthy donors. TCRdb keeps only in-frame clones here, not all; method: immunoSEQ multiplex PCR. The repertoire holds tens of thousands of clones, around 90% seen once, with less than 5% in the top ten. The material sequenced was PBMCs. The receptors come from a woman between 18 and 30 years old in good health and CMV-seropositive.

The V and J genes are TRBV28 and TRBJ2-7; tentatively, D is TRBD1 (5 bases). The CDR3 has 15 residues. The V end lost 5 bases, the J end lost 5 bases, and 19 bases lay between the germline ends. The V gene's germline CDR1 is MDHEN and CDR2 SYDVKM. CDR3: CASSQNSNLGHEQYF. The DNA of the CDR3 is TGTGCCAGCAGTCAAAATTCCAACCTGGGGCACGAGCAGTACTTC.

The CDR3: CASSQKLAGGNYEQYF. The CDR3 bases are TGTGCCAGCAGCCAAAAGCTAGCGGGGGGGAACTACGAGCAGTACTTC. The chain carries TRBV4-2 and TRBJ2-7; 12 bases are a match to TRBD2. Looked up from germline, CDR1 is LGHNA and CDR2 is YNFKEQ. This CDR3 has 16 amino acids. V dropped 2 bases and J dropped 3; count of bases not matched to a gene: 5.

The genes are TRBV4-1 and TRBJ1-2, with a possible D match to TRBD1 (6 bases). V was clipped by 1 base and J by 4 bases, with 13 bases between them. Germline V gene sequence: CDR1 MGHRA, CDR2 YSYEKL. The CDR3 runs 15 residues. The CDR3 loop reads CASSQVMTGSYGYTF. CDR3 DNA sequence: TGCGCCAGCAGCCAAGTAATGACAGGCAGCTATGGCTACACCTTC.

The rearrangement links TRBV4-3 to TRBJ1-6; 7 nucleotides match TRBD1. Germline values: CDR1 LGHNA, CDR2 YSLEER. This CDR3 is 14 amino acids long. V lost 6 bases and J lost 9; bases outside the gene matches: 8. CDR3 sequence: CASSRQGRLSPLHF. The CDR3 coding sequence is TGCGCCAGCAGTCGACAGGGACGGCTTTCACCCCTCCACTTT.

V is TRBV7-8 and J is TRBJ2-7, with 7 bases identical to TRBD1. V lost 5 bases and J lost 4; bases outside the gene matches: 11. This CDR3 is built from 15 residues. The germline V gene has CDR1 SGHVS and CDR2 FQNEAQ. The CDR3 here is CASSHPPTGMYEQYF. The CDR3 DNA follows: TGTGCCAGCAGCCACCCACCGACAGGGATGTACGAGCAGTACTTC.

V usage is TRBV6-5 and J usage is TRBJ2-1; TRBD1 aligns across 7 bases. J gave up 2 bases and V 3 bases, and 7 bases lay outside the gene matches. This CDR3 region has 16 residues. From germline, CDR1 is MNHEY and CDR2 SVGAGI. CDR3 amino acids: CASSYSTGSPYNEQFF. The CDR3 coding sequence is TGTGCCAGCAGTTATTCGACAGGGTCCCCCTACAATGAGCAGTTCTTC.

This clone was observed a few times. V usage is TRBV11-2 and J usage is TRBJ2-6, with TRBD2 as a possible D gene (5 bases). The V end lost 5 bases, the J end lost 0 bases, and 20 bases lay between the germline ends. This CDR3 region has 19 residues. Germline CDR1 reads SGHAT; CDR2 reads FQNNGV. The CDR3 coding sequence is TGTGCCAGCAGCCCGCTACGGGGAAGGGCCGACTCTGGGGCCAACGTCCTGACTTTC. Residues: CASSPLRGRADSGANVLTF. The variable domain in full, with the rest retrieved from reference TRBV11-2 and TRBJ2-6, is EAGVAQSPRYKIIEKRQSVAFWCNPISGHATLYWYQQILGQGPKLLIQFQNNGVVDDSQLPKDRFSAERLKGVDSTLKIQPAKLEDSAVYLCASSPLRGRADSGANVLTFGAGSRLTVL.

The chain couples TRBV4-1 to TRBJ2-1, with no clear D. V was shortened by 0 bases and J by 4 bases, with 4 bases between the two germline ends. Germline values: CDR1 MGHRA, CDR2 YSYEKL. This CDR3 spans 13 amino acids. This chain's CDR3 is CASSQESYNEQFF. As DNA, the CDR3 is TGCGCCAGCAGCCAAGAGTCGTACAATGAGCAGTTCTTC.

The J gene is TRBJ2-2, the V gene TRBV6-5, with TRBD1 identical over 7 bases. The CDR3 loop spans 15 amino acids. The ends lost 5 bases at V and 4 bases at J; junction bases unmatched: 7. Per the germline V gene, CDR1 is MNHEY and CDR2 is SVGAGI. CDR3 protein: CASSHATGTTGELFF. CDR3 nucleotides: TGTGCCAGCAGTCATGCGACAGGGACCACCGGGGAGCTGTTTTTT.